The 25 T cell receptor beta chains listed next were all sequenced from one sample in a study of T cell responses to AZD1222 COVID-19 vaccine. The assay was immunoSEQ multiplex PCR, and TCRdb's table has in-frame clones only and misses some. The sample lists fewer than 110,000 clones, roughly nine tenths occurring once. The sequenced sample was peripheral blood, obtained on day 0 of AZD1222 vaccination. These receptors all stem from an adult in good health.

V and J are TRBV2 and TRBJ2-3; the D gene is possibly TRBD1 (7 bases). Germline lookup yields CDR1 SNHLY and CDR2 FYNNEI. The CDR3 contains 16 residues. V shed 3 bases and J shed 2 bases, with 15 bases lying between them. The chain's CDR3 is CASSERRGPDTDTQYF. The CDR3 coding sequence is TGTGCCAGCAGTGAGAGGAGGGGGCCAGACACAGATACGCAGTATTTT.

This chain links TRBV4-3 with TRBJ1-4; D is undetermined. The germline V and J ends were trimmed by 1 base and 5 bases, with 8 bases remaining between them. Germline V CDR1 and CDR2: LGHNA, YSLEER. CDR3 length equals 14 residues. CDR3: CASSQGVGNEKLFF. In DNA form, the CDR3 reads TGCGCCAGCAGCCAAGGTGTCGGAAATGAAAAACTGTTTTTT.

In the case of this clone: One end of the junction varies from germline; a read error may be responsible. The gene calls are TRBV6-2 or TRBV6-3 and TRBJ1-2; 7 bases map to TRBD1. This CDR3 is 10 amino acids long. CDR1 and CDR2 (germline): MNHEY, SVGEGT. The chain's CDR3 is CASSDRAWAF. In DNA, the CDR3 is TGTGCCAGCAGCGACAGGGCTTGGGCCTTC.

The rearrangement uses TRBV5-5 and TRBJ2-3; tentatively, D is TRBD2 (5 bases). Germline V gene sequence: CDR1 SGHKS, CDR2 YYEKEE (reference sequence). Deletions cut 2 bases from V and 3 bases from J, with 10 bases between. CDR3 size: 14 residues. Written as DNA, the CDR3 is TGTGCCAGCAGCTTTACGGGAACTACAGATACGCAGTATTTT. Encoded protein: CASSFTGTTDTQYF.

This sequence joins TRBV18 and TRBJ1-2; D uncertain. There are 14 residues in the CDR3. The V and J ends lost 2 bases and 3 bases respectively, with 10 bases between them. In germline, CDR1 is KGHSH, CDR2 LQKENI. This chain's CDR3 is CASSPLAGDYGYTF. CDR3 nucleotides: TGTGCCAGCTCACCATTGGCAGGCGACTATGGCTACACCTTC.

This clone occurred a few times. The chain joins TRBV5-1 to TRBJ1-2; no reliable D call. The ends were cut back, 4 bases at V and 0 bases at J, with 13 bases in the middle. The CDR3 runs to 15 residues. CDR1 and CDR2 from the germline V gene are SGHRS and YFSETQ. CDR3 DNA: TGCGCCAGCAGCCCCGAGGGAGGCTCTAACTATGGCTACACCTTC. As protein: CASSPEGGSNYGYTF. The full variable domain, with the rest looked up from reference TRBV5-1 and TRBJ1-2, is KAGVTQTPRYLIKTRGQQVTLSCSPISGHRSVSWYQQTPGQGLQFLFEYFSETQRNKGNFPGRFSGRQFSNSRSEMNVSTLELGDSALYLCASSPEGGSNYGYTFGSGTRLTVV.

This chain uses TRBV7-3 with TRBJ2-5; D is possibly TRBD1 or TRBD2 (7 bases each). The CDR3 consists of 15 residues. Per germline, CDR1 SGHTA and CDR2 FQGTGA. V lost 1 base, J lost 5 bases, and 14 bases lay in between. The CDR3 DNA sequence: TGTGCCAGCAGCTTAATCGCAGGGGGGGCGGAGACCCAGTACTTC. It codes for CASSLIAGGAETQYF.

This clone was found once. V gene TRBV4-3 combines with J gene TRBJ2-3; the match to TRBD1 covers 8 bases. The J segment lost 3 bases and the V segment lost 0 bases, leaving 8 bases of the junction unmatched. The CDR3 has 17 amino acids. Germline V gives CDR1 LGHNA, CDR2 YSLEER. This CDR3 is CASSQDLGGQGTDTQYF. DNA for the CDR3: TGCGCCAGCAGCCAAGATTTGGGAGGACAGGGAACAGATACGCAGTATTTT.

The chain employs TRBV6-6 and TRBJ1-2; TRBD1 might be the D (6 bases). There are 13 residues in the CDR3. CDR1 and CDR2 from the germline V gene are MNHNY and SVGAGI (reference sequence). V was trimmed by 0 bases and J by 8 bases, leaving 10 bases between them. The CDR3 DNA reads as TGTGCCAGCAGTTACTCGAGGGGGGAAGGCTACACCTTC. This sequence encodes CASSYSRGEGYTF.

The genes are TRBV9 and TRBJ2-7; 10 bases line up with TRBD1. The CDR3 sequence is 13 residues long. V shed 1 base and J 6 bases; nucleotides not matched to a gene: 1. CDR1 is SGDLS, CDR2 YYNGEE, per germline. This chain's CDR3 is CASSVRTGGEQYF. The CDR3 region has the DNA TGTGCCAGCAGCGTACGGACAGGGGGCGAGCAGTACTTC. Together with reference TRBV9 and TRBJ2-7, the CDR3 gives the full variable domain: DSGVTQTPKHLITATGQRVTLRCSPRSGDLSVYWYQQSLDQGLQFLIQYYNGEERAKGNILERFSAQQFPDLHSELNLSSLELGDSALYFCASSVRTGGEQYFGPGTRLTVT.

The V and J genes are TRBV6-1 and TRBJ2-1; D is unclear. V lost 5 bases and J 0 bases, leaving 11 bases between the germline ends. CDR1 is MNHNS, CDR2 SASEGT, per germline. The CDR3 loop spans 15 amino acids. This CDR3 reads CASSILPSSYNEQFF. The CDR3 DNA follows: TGTGCCAGCAGTATACTTCCGAGCTCCTACAATGAGCAGTTCTTC.

V gene TRBV5-1 combines with J gene TRBJ2-3, with unresolved D. Trimming stripped 0 bases from V and 1 base from J, with 6 bases between. CDR3 length: 14 amino acids. The germline CDR1 and CDR2 sequences are SGHRS and YFSETQ. CDR3 in DNA: TGCGCCAGCAGCTTGGACGGCGGCACAGATACGCAGTATTTT. Translation gives CASSLDGGTDTQYF. The full variable domain, in which reference TRBV5-1 and TRBJ2-3 provide the parts outside the CDR3, is KAGVTQTPRYLIKTRGQQVTLSCSPISGHRSVSWYQQTPGQGLQFLFEYFSETQRNKGNFPGRFSGRQFSNSRSEMNVSTLELGDSALYLCASSLDGGTDTQYFGPGTRLTVL.

This clone was found once. The chain joins TRBV19 to TRBJ2-5; maybe TRBD2 (5 bases). Germline V gene lookup returns CDR1 LNHDA and CDR2 SQIVND (reference sequence). This CDR3 contains 14 residues. Trimming shortened V by 2 bases and J by 4 bases, and 11 bases separated the two germline ends. The CDR3 loop reads CASSISRVTETQYF. The CDR3 DNA sequence: TGTGCCAGTAGTATATCGCGGGTTACAGAGACCCAGTACTTC. Looking up the rest from reference TRBV19 and TRBJ2-5 gives the full variable domain: DGGITQSPKYLFRKEGQNVTLSCEQNLNHDAMYWYRQDPGQGLRLIYYSQIVNDFQKGDIAEGYSVSREKKESFPLTVTSAQKNPTAFYLCASSISRVTETQYFGPGTRLLVL.

J is TRBJ1-2 and V is TRBV15, with D tentatively TRBD1 (5 bases). Germline CDR1 reads LNHNV; CDR2 reads YYDKDF (reference sequence). The V gene lost 0 bases and the J gene lost 3 bases, with 14 bases spanning the gap. This CDR3 is 16 amino acids long. The CDR3 DNA follows: TGTGCCACCAGCAGAGAAAGGGGCAGGGACCACTATGGCTACACCTTC. Translating it yields CATSRERGRDHYGYTF.

The chain links TRBV28 to TRBJ1-1, with no clear D. With 5 bases removed from V and 2 bases from J, the gap between germline ends came to 15 bases. This CDR3 has 15 residues. Germline assignment: CDR1 MDHEN and CDR2 SYDVKM. CDR3 sequence reads: CASSPPNTGNTEAFF. The CDR3 nucleotides read TGTGCCAGCAGTCCCCCAAATACGGGTAACACTGAAGCTTTCTTT.

The chain is built from TRBV6-1 and TRBJ1-2; no reliable D call. CDR3 length equals 14 residues. Trimming shortened V by 0 bases and J by 8 bases, and 13 bases separated the two germline ends. Germline-derived CDR1 and CDR2 are MNHNS and SASEGT. The CDR3: CASSEAWSGYGYTF. In DNA, the CDR3 is TGTGCCAGCAGTGAAGCGTGGTCCGGGTACGGCTACACCTTC.

The chain joins TRBV9 to TRBJ1-2; D not resolved. CDR3 size: 15 residues. Germline V gene data show CDR1 as SGDLS and CDR2 as YYNGEE. With 2 bases removed from V and 3 bases from J, the gap between germline ends came to 14 bases. CDR3 DNA: TGTGCCAGCAGCGTTCATGGAGGATGGGACTATGGCTACACCTTC. Translating it yields CASSVHGGWDYGYTF.

The rearrangement links TRBV2 to TRBJ2-7; 7 nucleotides match TRBD2. The CDR3 runs 15 residues. The ends lost 4 bases at V and 6 bases at J; junction bases unmatched: 12. CDR1 SNHLY and CDR2 FYNNEI come from the germline V gene. CDR3 coding DNA: TGTGCCAGCAGTGGGGTCGAATCCAGCGGGGTCGAGCAGTACTTC. Translating gives CASSGVESSGVEQYF.

This rearrangement joins TRBV18 to TRBJ2-7, with D uncertain. Germline values: CDR1 KGHSH, CDR2 LQKENI. The CDR3 runs 15 residues. Trimming cost V 0 bases and J 2 bases, with 11 bases left between them. Written as DNA, the CDR3 is TGTGCCAGCTCACCACCCCCACAGCGACCCTACGAGCAGTACTTC. Its protein is CASSPPPQRPYEQYF.

J is TRBJ1-1 and V is TRBV3-1 (or the pseudogene TRBV3-2), with unresolved D. This CDR3 contains 14 residues. Trimming pared 1 base from V and 11 bases from J, leaving 17 bases between. Germline V gene lookup returns CDR1 LGHDT and CDR2 YNNKEL (reference sequence). The CDR3 spells CASSQAPGGSVAFF. As DNA, the CDR3 is TGTGCCAGCAGCCAAGCCCCAGGAGGATCCGTTGCTTTCTTT.

The V call is TRBV25-1, the J call TRBJ2-7; 10 bases fit TRBD1. V gave up 8 bases and J gave up 1 base; unmatched junction bases: 5. Germline CDR1 and CDR2: MGHDK and SYGVNS. This CDR3 has 14 amino acids. Here the CDR3 reads CASPPGQGSYEQYF. DNA of the CDR3: TGTGCCAGCCCACCGGGACAGGGGTCCTACGAGCAGTACTTC.

The V and J genes are TRBV3-1 (or the pseudogene TRBV3-2) and TRBJ1-2; D is uncertain. Germline CDR1 and CDR2: LGHDT and YNNKEL (reference sequence). The CDR3 is made up of 16 amino acids. V was clipped by 1 base and J by 2 bases, with 14 bases between them. CDR3 bases: TGTGCCAGCAGCCAAGGCATGCGCCCGACGAACTATGGCTACACCTTC. Its protein is CASSQGMRPTNYGYTF.

The chain is built from TRBV27 and TRBJ1-1; weak D call: TRBD1 (6 bases). Trimming shortened V by 4 bases and J by 3 bases, and 18 bases separated the two germline ends. Germline CDR1 is MNHEY and CDR2 is SMNVEV (reference sequence). This CDR3 comprises 16 residues. The CDR3 sequence: CASSSISGGGYTEAFF. The CDR3 region has the DNA TGTGCCAGCAGTTCCATTTCGGGGGGCGGCTACACTGAAGCTTTCTTT.

This rearrangement joins TRBV5-6 to TRBJ2-3; 15 nucleotides line up with TRBD2. This CDR3 is built from 18 residues. The germline V gene has CDR1 SGHDT and CDR2 YYEEEE. Losses at the gene ends were 2 bases for V and 0 bases for J; bases not matched to a gene: 4. The CDR3 sequence: CASSFFGTSGGSTDTQYF. In DNA form, the CDR3 reads TGTGCCAGCAGCTTCTTCGGGACTAGCGGGGGGAGCACAGATACGCAGTATTTT.

The chain uses TRBV27 and TRBJ1-2; 10 nucleotides align to TRBD1. The CDR3 extends over 13 amino acids. The germline gives CDR1 MNHEY, CDR2 SMNVEV (reference sequence). The junction had 4 bases not matched to a gene; V was cut back by 6 bases and J by 6 bases. The CDR3 spells CASRTGGVHGYTF. The CDR3 DNA follows: TGTGCCAGCAGGACAGGGGGCGTACATGGCTACACCTTC.